This T cell receptor (beta chain) stems from a study of T cells in narcolepsy. General study results and limits: No autoreactive T cell clone sequences appeared in some memory CD4+ repertoires. Blood of same and different patients, but not healthy controls, reportedly held recurring autoreactive clonotypes. Comparing one patient's CSF and blood CD4+ clonotypes highlighted HCRT- and TRIB2-specific autoreactive clonotypes.

The table came from immunoSEQ multiplex PCR; TCRdb's copy has only in-frame clones and leaves some out. The data contain 20,000 to 25,000 clones, around four fifths of them singletons. CDR1 and CDR2 (germline): SGHNT, YYREEE (reference sequence). This CDR3 region has 14 residues. The J segment lost 7 bases and the V segment lost 4 bases, leaving 5 bases of the junction unmatched. This clone showed up just once. Its specificity is unknown. This sequence joins TRBV5-4 and TRBJ2-1; 10 positions agree with TRBD2. The receptor was derived from a human donor with narcolepsy. Sequencing was done on a sample of CD45RA- memory CD4+ T cells from PBMCs. Here the CDR3 DNA reads TGTGCCAGCAGCCGGCTAGCGGGAGTGAATGAGCAGTTCTTC. Encoded protein: CASSRLAGVNEQFF.